The 29 T cell receptor beta chains given below trace back to one sample, sequenced in a study of molecular identifiers for immune sequencing clone quantification (dated by TCRdb to 2016 to 2019). The library was built by means of PCR. The data were produced on an Illumina HiSeq 4000. TCRdb applied fastp at Q25 and MiXCR to the public reads, then kept only in-frame beta chains. Each CDR3 protein appears once, grouped with its most common genes and DNA. A total of hundreds of thousands of distinct CDR3 sequences appear in this sample, 15% to 20% of them only once. Of the sample, around 0.9% is held by the ten largest clones. The sequencing sample was made of naive CD8+ T cells from blood, with Jurkat cell RNA spiked in. Reading the label with the study, this specimen's cell subset or site is: FACS-sorted CD8+CD4-CCR7+CD45RA+ naive T cells. The receptor source for this set is a human donor in good health. Some libraries in this study had Jurkat cell RNA spiked in.

This clonotype showed up just a few times. The chain recombines TRBV20-1 with TRBJ2-7; D ambiguous. The V gene lost 0 bases and the J gene lost 2 bases, with 14 bases spanning the gap. This CDR3 region has 15 residues. Per germline, CDR1 DFQATT and CDR2 SNEGSKA (reference sequence). CDR3 nucleotides: TGCAGTGCTAGAGATTTTGGAGACCAGACCTACGAGCAGTACTTC. It yields the protein CSARDFGDQTYEQYF.

This clonotype was seen a handful of times. A single base separates this from a much larger clone, so it may be a read error. V usage is TRBV2 and J usage is TRBJ2-7, with TRBD1 identical over 7 bases. Germline V gives CDR1 SNHLY, CDR2 FYNNEI. The CDR3 runs 14 residues. The CDR3 nucleotides read TGTGCCAGCAGTTCATCCGGGACAGTCCCCGAGCAGCACTTC. Translating it yields CASSSSGTVPEQHF.

This clonotype was observed a few times. The V and J genes are TRBV19 and TRBJ2-3, with D tentatively TRBD2 (5 bases). Trimming removed 7 bases at V and 6 bases at J, with 17 bases between. The CDR3 has 14 amino acids. The germline CDR1 and CDR2 sequences are LNHDA and SQIVND (reference sequence). The CDR3 region is CASTLALGMDTQYF. The CDR3 coding sequence is TGTGCCAGTACCTTAGCGTTGGGTATGGATACGCAGTATTTT.

There are many counts of this clonotype. This chain links TRBV30 with TRBJ2-1, with 11 bases lining up with TRBD1. The germline V gene has CDR1 GTSNPN and CDR2 SVGIG (reference sequence). V lost 4 bases to trimming and J lost 8 bases; unmatched junction nucleotides: 7. The CDR3 length is 14 residues. The CDR3 is CAWIGTGGLDEQFF. The CDR3 DNA sequence: TGTGCCTGGATCGGGACAGGGGGTCTAGATGAGCAGTTCTTC.

In regard to this clonotype: Just one base apart from a much larger clone, this may be a read error. The chain combines TRBV4-3 with TRBJ2-7, with 8 positions matching TRBD1. CDR3 length: 13 amino acids. Germline loops: CDR1 LGHNA, CDR2 YSLEER. CDR3 residues: CASSQDRVGERYF. The CDR3 DNA sequence: TGCGCCAGCAGCCAGGACAGGGTTGGCGAGCGGTACTTC.

There are many counts of this clonotype. The gene calls are TRBV7-2 and TRBJ2-3, with unresolved D. The V end lost 1 base, the J end lost 6 bases, and 5 bases lay between the germline ends. Per the germline V gene, CDR1 is SGHTA and CDR2 is FQGNSA. The CDR3 covers 12 residues. CDR3 sequence (DNA): TGTGCCAGCAGCTTAGTCGTCGATACGCAGTATTTT. Protein product: CASSLVVDTQYF.

About this clonotype itself: A much larger clone sits a single nucleotide away, making a read error possible. This rearrangement joins TRBV4-1 to TRBJ2-1; TRBD2 agrees at 10 bases. Germline lookup yields CDR1 MGHRA and CDR2 YSYEKL. This CDR3 contains 15 residues. CDR3 in DNA: TGCGCCAGCACCCTACGAGCGGGAGGGCCTCTTGAGCGGTTCTTC. This codes for CASTLRAGGPLERFF.

This chain connects TRBV11-2 to TRBJ2-1; 7 nucleotides line up with TRBD2. CDR1 is SGHAT, CDR2 FQNNGV, per germline. V lost 6 bases and J lost 2; bases outside the gene matches: 7. The CDR3 covers 15 residues. In nucleotides, the CDR3 is TGTGCCAGCAGATTTAATAGCGGGCCCTACAATGAGCAGTTCTTC. Its protein product is CASRFNSGPYNEQFF.

This clonotype was detected ten times or more. The chain combines TRBV4-1 with TRBJ2-7, with D unresolved. Deletions cut 0 bases from V and 3 bases from J, with 12 bases between. The germline V gene has CDR1 MGHRA and CDR2 YSYEKL. This CDR3 region has 15 residues. The CDR3 here is CASSQEPVGGYEQYF. The CDR3 DNA reads as TGCGCCAGCAGCCAAGAGCCCGTCGGTGGCTACGAGCAGTACTTC.

This clonotype was recorded at least ten times. The chain is built from TRBV6-2 or TRBV6-3 and TRBJ2-1; D is unresolved. The ends were cut back, 4 bases at V and 8 bases at J, with 6 bases in the middle. The CDR3 is 11 residues long. Germline V gene sequence: CDR1 MNHEY, CDR2 SVGEGT. This CDR3 is CASSSGYEQFF. The CDR3 DNA reads TGTGCCAGCAGTTCCGGGTATGAGCAGTTCTTC.

The V gene is TRBV15, the J gene TRBJ2-5; D may be TRBD2 (6 bases). This CDR3 has 14 amino acids. The V end was cut by 4 bases, the J end by 2 bases, with 11 bases between. The germline V gene encodes CDR1 LNHNV and CDR2 YYDKDF (reference sequence). The CDR3 loop reads CATSKRDSQETQYF. CDR3 nucleotides: TGTGCCACCAGCAAACGGGACTCTCAAGAGACCCAGTACTTC.

As concerns this clonotype: This clone may be a read error of a much larger clone one base away. The CDR3 is CSARPGMSYEQYF. In DNA form, the CDR3 reads TGCAGTGCTAGACCCGGCATGTCCTACGAGCAGTACTTC. This sequence joins TRBV20-1 and TRBJ2-7; no firm D call. CDR1 and CDR2 (germline): DFQATT, SNEGSKA (reference sequence). The CDR3 runs to 13 residues. The V end lost 2 bases, the J end lost 1 base, and 9 bases lay between the germline ends.

This clonotype was detected ten times or more. This sequence joins TRBV7-2 and TRBJ2-7; 8 bases line up with TRBD1. Germline V lookup: CDR1 SGHTA, CDR2 FQGNSA. CDR3 length: 16 residues. The J segment lost 2 bases and the V segment lost 3 bases, leaving 9 bases of the junction unmatched. CDR3 protein: CASSLPRDRQTYEQYF. CDR3 in DNA: TGTGCCAGCAGCTTGCCCAGGGACAGGCAGACCTACGAGCAGTACTTC.

This clonotype was detected ten times or more. J is TRBJ1-5 and V is TRBV12-3 or TRBV12-4, with TRBD1 identical over 7 bases. V shed 7 bases and J 2 bases; nucleotides not matched to a gene: 5. This CDR3 comprises 14 residues. The CDR3 DNA sequence: TGTGCCAGCACCCGCGGACAGGGCAATCAGCCCCAGCATTTT. This translates into CASTRGQGNQPQHF.

This clonotype was picked up many times. The V gene is TRBV7-6, the J gene TRBJ2-6; D is unclear. The CDR3 is made up of 17 amino acids. Germline values: CDR1 SGHVS, CDR2 FNYEAQ. The V gene lost 2 bases and the J gene lost 0 bases, with 11 bases spanning the gap. The CDR3 sequence is CASSLWADVSGANVLTF. Here the CDR3 DNA reads TGTGCCAGCAGCTTATGGGCGGACGTCTCTGGGGCCAACGTCCTGACTTTC. Drawing the rest from reference TRBV7-6 and TRBJ2-6, the complete variable domain is GAGVSQSPRYKVTKRGQDVALRCDPISGHVSLYWYRQALGQGPEFLTYFNYEAQQDKSGLPNDRFSAERPEGSISTLTIQRTEQRDSAMYRCASSLWADVSGANVLTFGAGSRLTVL.

Comments on this clonotype: At one boundary the junction diverges from the germline segment, which might be a read error. The chain carries TRBV7-2 and TRBJ2-7; D is possibly TRBD1 (6 bases). The CDR3 runs to 16 residues. The germline CDR1 and CDR2 sequences are SGHTA and FQGNSA. In DNA, the CDR3 is TGCGCCAGCAGCATACTACCGGGACAAACGTCCTTCGAGCAGTACTTC. Its translation is CASSILPGQTSFEQYF.

This clonotype showed up many times. The rearrangement joins TRBV13 to TRBJ2-7; the match to TRBD1 covers 9 bases. CDR3 length: 15 residues. Germline assignment: CDR1 PRHDT and CDR2 FYEKMQ (reference sequence). V trimming: 5 bases; J trimming: 2 bases; junction bases outside the gene matches: 7. As DNA, the CDR3 is TGTGCCAGCAGCACGGGACAGGGAGCCACCTACGAGCAGTACTTC. Translated, it gives CASSTGQGATYEQYF.

The sample holds many counts of this clonotype. V usage is TRBV10-2 and J usage is TRBJ2-7; D is ambiguous. The length of the CDR3 is 14 residues. V lost 4 bases and J lost 4, with 14 bases in between. Germline-derived CDR1 and CDR2 are WSHSY and SAAADI. The CDR3 DNA follows: TGCGCCAGCAGTGTTATGGGGTCCCAGTACGAGCAGTACTTC. Its translation is CASSVMGSQYEQYF.

Concerning this clonotype: Germline is not matched at one junction end, which may reflect a read error. V usage is TRBV5-5 and J usage is TRBJ2-2; D is ambiguous. CDR3 length: 16 amino acids. Germline CDR1 SGHKS, CDR2 YYEKEE (reference sequence). The CDR3 DNA is TGTGCCAGCGGCTTGTCTTACCCTCCGAACTCCGGGGAGCTGTTTTTT. It is translated as CASGLSYPPNSGELFF.

This clonotype was detected ten times or more. This chain links TRBV7-6 with TRBJ2-3; D unclear. The germline V gene has CDR1 SGHVS and CDR2 FNYEAQ. Trimming took off 5 bases at V and 4 bases at J, with 13 bases between the two ends. The CDR3 consists of 14 residues. The CDR3 coding sequence is TGTGCCAGCAGCATCTCGACATGGGCAGATACGCAGTATTTT. This encodes CASSISTWADTQYF.

This clonotype was detected a few times. A much larger clone sits a single nucleotide away, making a read error possible. The rearrangement uses TRBV24-1 and TRBJ2-1; 9 bases are a match to TRBD2. The V gene's germline CDR1 is KGHDR and CDR2 SFDVKD. This CDR3 has 14 amino acids. This chain's CDR3 is CTTSPSGTVNEQFF. The CDR3 DNA reads as TGTACCACGAGCCCTAGCGGGACCGTTAATGAGCAGTTCTTC.

To note about this clonotype: This may arise from a read error, as a much more abundant clone is one base away. This chain uses TRBV24-1 with TRBJ2-1; D gene unclear. The length of the CDR3 is 12 residues. Germline-derived CDR1 and CDR2 are KGHDR and SFDVKD. CDR3 sequence reads: CAASWYGNEQFF. In nucleotides, the CDR3 is TGTGCCGCCAGTTGGTACGGAAATGAGCAGTTCTTC.

Many counts were recorded for this clonotype. The J gene is TRBJ2-7, the V gene TRBV4-3, with 7 positions matching TRBD2. V lost 1 base, J lost 3 bases, and 6 bases stayed unmatched. Per germline, CDR1 LGHNA and CDR2 YSLEER. This CDR3 is built from 15 residues. CDR3 in amino acids: CASSQGTRAGYEQYF. The CDR3 DNA reads as TGCGCCAGCAGCCAAGGGACTAGGGCTGGCTACGAGCAGTACTTC.

In its sample, this clonotype was seen a few times. A much larger clone is a single base away; this may be a read error. V is TRBV30 and J is TRBJ2-7, with D perhaps matching TRBD1 or TRBD2 (5 bases each). V shed 3 bases and J shed 4 bases, with 16 bases lying between them. The germline V gene encodes CDR1 GTSNPN and CDR2 SVGIG (reference sequence). CDR3 length: 14 amino acids. The CDR3 is CAWREVQGPYEQYF. CDR3 bases: TGTGCCTGGAGGGAGGTCCAGGGACCTTACGAGCAGTACTTC.

This clonotype was counted at least ten times. This rearrangement joins TRBV27 to TRBJ2-6; 7 bases fit TRBD1. This CDR3 has 15 amino acids. Unmatched junction bases numbered 8, after V lost 11 bases and J lost 1 base. The V gene's germline CDR1 is MNHEY and CDR2 SMNVEV (reference sequence). The CDR3 sequence is CAVQGYRSGANVLTF. In DNA form, the CDR3 reads TGTGCCGTACAGGGGTACCGGTCTGGGGCCAACGTCCTGACTTTC.

This chain links TRBV27 with TRBJ2-7, with D perhaps matching TRBD2 (5 bases). V was trimmed by 0 bases and J by 5 bases, leaving 17 bases between them. This CDR3 spans 16 amino acids. CDR1 is MNHEY and CDR2 is SMNVEV in the germline V gene (reference sequence). In nucleotides, the CDR3 is TGTGCCAGCAGTTTATCAGGCCCGGGGATGGGTCACGAGCAGTACTTC. Its translation: CASSLSGPGMGHEQYF.

The chain employs TRBV27 and TRBJ1-5; D not certain. Trimming removed 5 bases from V and 5 bases from J, with 13 bases in between. CDR3 length: 14 amino acids. Germline V gene data show CDR1 as MNHEY and CDR2 as SMNVEV (reference sequence). CDR3: CASSPLSGDQPQHF. CDR3 nucleotides: TGTGCCAGCAGTCCCCTCTCCGGGGATCAGCCCCAGCATTTT.

The gene calls are TRBV3-1 and TRBJ2-7, with TRBD2 identical over 8 bases. Germline CDR1 reads LGHDT; CDR2 reads YNNKEL (reference sequence). The V and J ends lost 4 bases and 6 bases, in that order; junction bases with no gene match: 8. The CDR3 length is 14 residues. Here the CDR3 reads CASSLTGTSSEQYF. The CDR3 coding sequence is TGTGCCAGCAGCCTCACCGGGACTAGTAGCGAGCAGTACTTC.

This clonotype was counted many times. This chain connects TRBV29-1 to TRBJ2-1; D perhaps matches TRBD2 (6 bases). Trimming removed 7 bases from V and 9 bases from J, with 16 bases in between. Per germline, CDR1 SQVTM and CDR2 ANQGSEA. The CDR3 consists of 12 residues. The CDR3 here is CSAGRGTGEQFF. The DNA of the CDR3 is TGCAGCGCCGGTCGGGGGACCGGTGAGCAGTTCTTC.